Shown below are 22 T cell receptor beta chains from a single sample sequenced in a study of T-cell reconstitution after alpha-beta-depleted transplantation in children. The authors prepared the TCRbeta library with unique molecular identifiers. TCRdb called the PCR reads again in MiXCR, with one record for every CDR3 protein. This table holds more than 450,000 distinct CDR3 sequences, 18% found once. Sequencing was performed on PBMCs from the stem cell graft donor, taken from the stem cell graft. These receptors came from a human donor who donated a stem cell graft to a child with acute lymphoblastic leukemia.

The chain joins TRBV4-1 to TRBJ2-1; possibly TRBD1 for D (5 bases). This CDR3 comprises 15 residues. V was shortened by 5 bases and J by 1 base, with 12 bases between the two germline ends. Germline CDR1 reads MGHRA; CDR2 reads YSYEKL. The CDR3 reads CASSEMAGSYNEQFF. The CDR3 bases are TGCGCCAGCAGCGAAATGGCAGGGTCCTACAATGAGCAGTTCTTC.

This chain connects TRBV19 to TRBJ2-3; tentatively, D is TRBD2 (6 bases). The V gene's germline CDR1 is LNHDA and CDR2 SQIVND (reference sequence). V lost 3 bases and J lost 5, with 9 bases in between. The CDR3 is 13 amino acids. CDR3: CASSIPGRDTQYF. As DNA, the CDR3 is TGTGCCAGTAGTATCCCCGGGAGAGATACGCAGTATTTT. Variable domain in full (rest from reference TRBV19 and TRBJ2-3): DGGITQSPKYLFRKEGQNVTLSCEQNLNHDAMYWYRQDPGQGLRLIYYSQIVNDFQKGDIAEGYSVSREKKESFPLTVTSAQKNPTAFYLCASSIPGRDTQYFGPGTRLTVL.

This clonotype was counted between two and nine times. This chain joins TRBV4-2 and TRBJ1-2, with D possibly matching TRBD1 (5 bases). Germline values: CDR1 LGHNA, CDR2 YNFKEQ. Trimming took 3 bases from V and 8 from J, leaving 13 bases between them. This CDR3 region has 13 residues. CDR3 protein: CASSHDGAGGYTF. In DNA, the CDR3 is TGTGCCAGCAGCCACGACGGGGCCGGCGGCTACACCTTC.

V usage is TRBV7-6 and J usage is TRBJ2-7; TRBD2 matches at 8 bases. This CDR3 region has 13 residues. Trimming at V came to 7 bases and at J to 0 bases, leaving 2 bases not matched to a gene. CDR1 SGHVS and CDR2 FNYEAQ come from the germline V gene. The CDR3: CASTSGSSYEQYF. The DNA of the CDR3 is TGTGCCAGCACCAGCGGGAGCTCCTACGAGCAGTACTTC. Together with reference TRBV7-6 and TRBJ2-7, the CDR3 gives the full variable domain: GAGVSQSPRYKVTKRGQDVALRCDPISGHVSLYWYRQALGQGPEFLTYFNYEAQQDKSGLPNDRFSAERPEGSISTLTIQRTEQRDSAMYRCASTSGSSYEQYFGPGTRLTVT.

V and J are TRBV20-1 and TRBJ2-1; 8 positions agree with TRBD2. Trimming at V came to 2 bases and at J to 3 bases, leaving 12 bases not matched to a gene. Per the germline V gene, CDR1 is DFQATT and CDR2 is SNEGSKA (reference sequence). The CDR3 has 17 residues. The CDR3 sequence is CSARNWDSGEFYNEQFF. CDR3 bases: TGCAGTGCTAGAAACTGGGATAGCGGGGAGTTCTACAATGAGCAGTTCTTC.

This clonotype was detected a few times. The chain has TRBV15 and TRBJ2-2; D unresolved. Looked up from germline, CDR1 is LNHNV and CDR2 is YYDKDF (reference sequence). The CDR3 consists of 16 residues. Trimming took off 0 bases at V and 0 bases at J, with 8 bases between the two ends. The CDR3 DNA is TGTGCCACCAGCAGAGATACCGGCTCGAACACCGGGGAGCTGTTTTTT. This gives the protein CATSRDTGSNTGELFF.

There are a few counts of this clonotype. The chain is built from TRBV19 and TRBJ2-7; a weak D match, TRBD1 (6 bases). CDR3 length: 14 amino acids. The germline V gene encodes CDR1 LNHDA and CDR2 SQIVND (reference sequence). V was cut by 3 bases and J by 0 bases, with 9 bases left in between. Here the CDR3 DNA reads TGTGCCAGTAGTATTACAGGGTCCTCCTACGAGCAGTACTTC. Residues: CASSITGSSYEQYF.

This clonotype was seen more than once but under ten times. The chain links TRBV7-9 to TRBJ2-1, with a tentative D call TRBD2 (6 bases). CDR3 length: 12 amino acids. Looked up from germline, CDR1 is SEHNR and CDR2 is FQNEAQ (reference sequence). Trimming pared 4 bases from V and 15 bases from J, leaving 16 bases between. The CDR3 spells CASSSTGLYTFF. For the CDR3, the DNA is TGTGCCAGCAGCTCGACTGGACTATATACGTTCTTC.

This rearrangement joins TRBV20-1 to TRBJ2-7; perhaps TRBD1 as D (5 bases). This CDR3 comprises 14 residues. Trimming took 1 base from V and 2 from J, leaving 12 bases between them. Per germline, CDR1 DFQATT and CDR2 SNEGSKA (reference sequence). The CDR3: CSARGTGLPYEQYF. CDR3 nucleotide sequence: TGCAGTGCTAGAGGTACAGGTTTGCCCTACGAGCAGTACTTC.

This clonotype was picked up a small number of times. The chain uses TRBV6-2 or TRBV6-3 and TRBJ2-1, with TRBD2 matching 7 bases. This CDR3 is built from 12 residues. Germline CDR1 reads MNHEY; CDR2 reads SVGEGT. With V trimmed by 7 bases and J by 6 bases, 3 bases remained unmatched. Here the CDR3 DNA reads TGTGCCAGCATGGCGGGGGTCAATGAGCAGTTCTTC. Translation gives CASMAGVNEQFF.

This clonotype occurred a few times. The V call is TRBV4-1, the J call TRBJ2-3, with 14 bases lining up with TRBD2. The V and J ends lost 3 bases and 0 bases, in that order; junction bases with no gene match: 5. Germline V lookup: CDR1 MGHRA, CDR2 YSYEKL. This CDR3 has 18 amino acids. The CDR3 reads CASSHRLAGGTSTDTQYF. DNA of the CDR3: TGCGCCAGCAGCCACCGACTAGCGGGAGGGACTAGCACAGATACGCAGTATTTT.

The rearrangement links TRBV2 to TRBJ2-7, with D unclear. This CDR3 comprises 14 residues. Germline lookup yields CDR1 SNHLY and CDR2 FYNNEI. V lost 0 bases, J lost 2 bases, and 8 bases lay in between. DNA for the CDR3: TGTGCCAGCAGTGAAGCGCCTAGGGCCTACGAGCAGTACTTC. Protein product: CASSEAPRAYEQYF.

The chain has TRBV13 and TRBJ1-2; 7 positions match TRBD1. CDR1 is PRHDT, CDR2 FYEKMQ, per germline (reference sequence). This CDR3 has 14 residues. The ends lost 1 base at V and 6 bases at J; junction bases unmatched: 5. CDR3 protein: CASSLDQGVHGYTF. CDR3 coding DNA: TGTGCCAGCAGCTTAGATCAGGGGGTGCATGGCTACACCTTC.

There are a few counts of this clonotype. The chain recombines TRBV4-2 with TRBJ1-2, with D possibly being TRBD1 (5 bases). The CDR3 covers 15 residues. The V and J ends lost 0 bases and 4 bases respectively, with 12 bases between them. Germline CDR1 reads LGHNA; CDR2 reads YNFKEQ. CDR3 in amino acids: CASSQEGTLFYGYTF. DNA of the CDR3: TGTGCCAGCAGCCAAGAGGGGACCCTTTTCTATGGCTACACCTTC.

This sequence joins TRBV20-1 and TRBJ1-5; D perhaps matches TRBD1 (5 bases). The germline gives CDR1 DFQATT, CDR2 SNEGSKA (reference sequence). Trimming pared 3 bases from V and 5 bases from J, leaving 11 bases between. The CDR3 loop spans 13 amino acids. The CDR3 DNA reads TGCAGTGCTAGTAGGCAGGGAGATCAGCCCCAGCATTTT. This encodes CSASRQGDQPQHF.

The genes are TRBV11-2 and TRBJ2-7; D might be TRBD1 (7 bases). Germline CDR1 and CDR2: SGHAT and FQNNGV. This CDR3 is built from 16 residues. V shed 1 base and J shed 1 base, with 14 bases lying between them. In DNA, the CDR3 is TGTGCCAGCAGCTTAGTGGGCAGGGGGGATTCCTACGAGCAGTACTTC. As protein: CASSLVGRGDSYEQYF.

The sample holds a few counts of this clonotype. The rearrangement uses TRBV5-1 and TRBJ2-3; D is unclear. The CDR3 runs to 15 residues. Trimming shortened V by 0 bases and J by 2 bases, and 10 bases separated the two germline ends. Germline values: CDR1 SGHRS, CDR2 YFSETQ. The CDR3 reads CASSLGGPFTDTQYF. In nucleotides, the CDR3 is TGCGCCAGCAGCTTGGGTGGGCCGTTCACAGATACGCAGTATTTT.

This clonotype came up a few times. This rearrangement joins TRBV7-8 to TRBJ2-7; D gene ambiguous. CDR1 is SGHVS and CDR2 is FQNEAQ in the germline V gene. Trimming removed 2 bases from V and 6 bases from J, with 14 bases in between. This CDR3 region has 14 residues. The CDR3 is CASSLYGLLTEQYF. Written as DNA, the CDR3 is TGTGCCAGCAGCTTATATGGGCTGCTTACCGAGCAGTACTTC.

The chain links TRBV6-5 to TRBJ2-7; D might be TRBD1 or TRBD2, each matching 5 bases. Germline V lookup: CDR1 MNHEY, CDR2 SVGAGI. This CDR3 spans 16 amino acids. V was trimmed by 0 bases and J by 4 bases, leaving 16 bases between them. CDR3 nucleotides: TGTGCCAGCAGTTACTCAGGTTTTGGGACGGAGTACGAGCAGTACTTC. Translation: CASSYSGFGTEYEQYF.

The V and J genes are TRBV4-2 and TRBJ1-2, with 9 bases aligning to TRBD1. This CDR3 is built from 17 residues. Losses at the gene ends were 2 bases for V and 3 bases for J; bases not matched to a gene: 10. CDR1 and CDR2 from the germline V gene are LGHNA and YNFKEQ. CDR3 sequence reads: CASSQSGYRGRDYGYTF. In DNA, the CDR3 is TGTGCCAGCAGCCAATCTGGATACAGGGGGCGAGACTATGGCTACACCTTC.

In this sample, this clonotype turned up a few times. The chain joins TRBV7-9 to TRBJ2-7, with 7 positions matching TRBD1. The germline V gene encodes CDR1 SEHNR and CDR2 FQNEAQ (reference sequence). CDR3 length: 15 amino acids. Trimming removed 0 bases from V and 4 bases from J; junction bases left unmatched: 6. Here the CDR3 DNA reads TGTGCCAGCAGCTTAGCGTCGGGGACAGAGTACGAGCAGTACTTC. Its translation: CASSLASGTEYEQYF. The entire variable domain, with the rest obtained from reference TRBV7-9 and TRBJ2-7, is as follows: DTGVSQNPRHKITKRGQNVTFRCDPISEHNRLYWYRQTLGQGPEFLTYFQNEAQLEKSRLLSDRFSAERPKGSFSTLEIQRTEQGDSAMYLCASSLASGTEYEQYFGPGTRLTVT.

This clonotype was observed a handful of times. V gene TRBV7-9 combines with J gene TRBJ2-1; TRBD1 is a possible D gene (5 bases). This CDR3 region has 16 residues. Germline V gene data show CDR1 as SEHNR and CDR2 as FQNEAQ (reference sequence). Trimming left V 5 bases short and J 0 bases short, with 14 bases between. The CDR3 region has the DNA TGTGCCAGCAGCCTCTTACGACAGAGCTCCTACAATGAGCAGTTCTTC. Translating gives CASSLLRQSSYNEQFF.